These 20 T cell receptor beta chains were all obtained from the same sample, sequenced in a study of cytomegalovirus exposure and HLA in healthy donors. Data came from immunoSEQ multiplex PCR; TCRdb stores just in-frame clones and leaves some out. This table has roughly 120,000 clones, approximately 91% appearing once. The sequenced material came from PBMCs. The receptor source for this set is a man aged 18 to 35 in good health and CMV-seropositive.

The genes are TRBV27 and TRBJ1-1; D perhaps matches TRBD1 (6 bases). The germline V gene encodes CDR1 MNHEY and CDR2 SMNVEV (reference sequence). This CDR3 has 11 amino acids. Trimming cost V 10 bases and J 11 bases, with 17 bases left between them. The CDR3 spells CATHRGADAFF. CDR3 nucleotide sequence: TGTGCCACCCACCGGGGGGCGGACGCTTTCTTT.

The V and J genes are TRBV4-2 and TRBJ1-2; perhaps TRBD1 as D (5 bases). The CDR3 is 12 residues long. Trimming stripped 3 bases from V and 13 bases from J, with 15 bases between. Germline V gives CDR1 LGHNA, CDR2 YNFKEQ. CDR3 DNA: TGTGCCAGCAGCCAGGCCCCTAGGGGCACCACCTTC. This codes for CASSQAPRGTTF.

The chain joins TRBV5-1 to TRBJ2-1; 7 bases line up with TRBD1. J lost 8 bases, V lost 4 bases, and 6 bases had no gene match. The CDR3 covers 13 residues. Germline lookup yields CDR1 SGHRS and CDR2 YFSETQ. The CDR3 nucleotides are TGCGCCAGCAGCCGACAACAGGGGTATGAGCAGTTCTTC. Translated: CASSRQQGYEQFF.

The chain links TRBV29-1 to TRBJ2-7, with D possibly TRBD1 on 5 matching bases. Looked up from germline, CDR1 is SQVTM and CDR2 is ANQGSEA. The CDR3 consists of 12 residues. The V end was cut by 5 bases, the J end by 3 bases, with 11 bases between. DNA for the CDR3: TGCAGCGTTAATCTAGGGGTCTACGAGCAGTACTTC. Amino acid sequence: CSVNLGVYEQYF.

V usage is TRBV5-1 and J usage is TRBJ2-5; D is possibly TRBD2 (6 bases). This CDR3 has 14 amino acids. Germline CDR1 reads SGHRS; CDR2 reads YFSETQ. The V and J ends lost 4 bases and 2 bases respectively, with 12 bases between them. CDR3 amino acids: CASSGMGGQETQYF. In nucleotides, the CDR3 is TGCGCCAGCAGCGGTATGGGGGGACAAGAGACCCAGTACTTC.

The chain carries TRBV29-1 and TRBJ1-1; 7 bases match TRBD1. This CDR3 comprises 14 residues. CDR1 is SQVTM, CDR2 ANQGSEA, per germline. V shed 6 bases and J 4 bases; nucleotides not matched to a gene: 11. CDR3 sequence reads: CSVPRGYYSTEAFF. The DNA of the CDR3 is TGCAGCGTACCCAGGGGGTACTATTCCACTGAAGCTTTCTTT.

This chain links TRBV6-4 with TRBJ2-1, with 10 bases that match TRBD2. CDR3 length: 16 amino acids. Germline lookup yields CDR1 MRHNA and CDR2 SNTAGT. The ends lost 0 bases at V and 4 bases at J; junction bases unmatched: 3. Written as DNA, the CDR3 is TGTGCCAGCAGTGACTCAGTTAGCGGGGGGTACAATGAGCAGTTCTTC. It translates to CASSDSVSGGYNEQFF.

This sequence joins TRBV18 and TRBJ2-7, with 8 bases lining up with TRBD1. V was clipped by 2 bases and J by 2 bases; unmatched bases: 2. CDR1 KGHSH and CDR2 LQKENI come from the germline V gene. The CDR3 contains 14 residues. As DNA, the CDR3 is TGTGCCAGCTCACCAACAGGGGGGCCCTACGAGCAGTACTTC. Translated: CASSPTGGPYEQYF.

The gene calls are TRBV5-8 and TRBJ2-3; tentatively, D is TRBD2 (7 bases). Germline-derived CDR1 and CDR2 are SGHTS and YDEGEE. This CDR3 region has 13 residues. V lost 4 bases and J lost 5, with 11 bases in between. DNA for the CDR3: TGTGCCAGCAGCCTCGGGGGGCAAGATACGCAGTATTTT. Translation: CASSLGGQDTQYF.

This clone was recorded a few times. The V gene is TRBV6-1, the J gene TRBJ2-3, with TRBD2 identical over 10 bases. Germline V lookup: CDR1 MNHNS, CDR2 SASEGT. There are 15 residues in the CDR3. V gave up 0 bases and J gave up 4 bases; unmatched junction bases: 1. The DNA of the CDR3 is TGTGCCAGCAGTGAAGCAGCGGGGGGGCCAGATACGCAGTATTTT. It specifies CASSEAAGGPDTQYF.

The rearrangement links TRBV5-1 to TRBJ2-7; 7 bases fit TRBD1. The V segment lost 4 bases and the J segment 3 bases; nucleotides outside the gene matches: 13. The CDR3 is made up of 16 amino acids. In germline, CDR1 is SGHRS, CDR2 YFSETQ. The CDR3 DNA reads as TGCGCCAGCAGCCCGACAGGGAGTGGAATCCTCTACGAGCAGTACTTC. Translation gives CASSPTGSGILYEQYF.

For the CDR3, the DNA is TGTGCCAGCAGTTACTCGAGACAGGGGATAGGGCAGCCCCAGCATTTT. It encodes CASSYSRQGIGQPQHF. The chain links TRBV6-5 to TRBJ1-5; TRBD1 matches 8 bases. V trimming: 0 bases; J trimming: 7 bases; junction bases outside the gene matches: 8. The CDR3 sequence is 16 residues long. Germline V gene lookup returns CDR1 MNHEY and CDR2 SVGAGI.

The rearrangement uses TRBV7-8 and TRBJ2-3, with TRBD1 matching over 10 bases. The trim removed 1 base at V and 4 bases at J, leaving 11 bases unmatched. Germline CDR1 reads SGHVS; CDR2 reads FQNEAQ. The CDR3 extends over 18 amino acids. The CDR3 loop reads CASSLVAPGTGVPDTQYF. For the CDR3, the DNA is TGTGCCAGCAGCTTAGTAGCCCCCGGGACAGGGGTGCCAGATACGCAGTATTTT.

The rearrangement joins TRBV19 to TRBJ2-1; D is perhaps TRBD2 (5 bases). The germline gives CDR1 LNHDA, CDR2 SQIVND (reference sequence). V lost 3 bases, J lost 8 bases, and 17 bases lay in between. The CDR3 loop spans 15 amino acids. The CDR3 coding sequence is TGTGCCAGTAGTATCCCCGGACTGACCGCCCATGAGCAGTTCTTC. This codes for CASSIPGLTAHEQFF.

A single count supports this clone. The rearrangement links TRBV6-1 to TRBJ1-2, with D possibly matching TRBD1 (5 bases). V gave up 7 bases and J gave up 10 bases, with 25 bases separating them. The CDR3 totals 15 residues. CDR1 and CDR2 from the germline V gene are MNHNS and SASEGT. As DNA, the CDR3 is TGTGCCAGCACCCTAATATCAACAGGCCGGACCCTCTACACCTTC. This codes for CASTLISTGRTLYTF.

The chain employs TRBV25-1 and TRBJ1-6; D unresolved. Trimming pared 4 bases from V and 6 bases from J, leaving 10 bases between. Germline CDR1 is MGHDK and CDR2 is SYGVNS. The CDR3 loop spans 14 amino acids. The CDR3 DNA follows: TGTGCCAGCAGTGTTACAAGTGCTAATTCACCCCTCCACTTT. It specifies CASSVTSANSPLHF.

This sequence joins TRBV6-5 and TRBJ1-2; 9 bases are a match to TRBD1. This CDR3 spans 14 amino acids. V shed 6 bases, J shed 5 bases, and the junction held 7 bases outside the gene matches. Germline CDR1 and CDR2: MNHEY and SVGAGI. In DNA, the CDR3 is TGTGCCAGCAGGCCACAGGGGGCGGGGTATGGCTACACCTTC. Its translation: CASRPQGAGYGYTF.

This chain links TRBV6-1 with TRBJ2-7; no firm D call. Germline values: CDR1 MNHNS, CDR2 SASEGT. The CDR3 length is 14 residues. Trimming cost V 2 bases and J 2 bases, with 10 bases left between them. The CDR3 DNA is TGTGCCAGCAGTGAATATGGAGTAACCTACGAGCAGTACTTC. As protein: CASSEYGVTYEQYF.

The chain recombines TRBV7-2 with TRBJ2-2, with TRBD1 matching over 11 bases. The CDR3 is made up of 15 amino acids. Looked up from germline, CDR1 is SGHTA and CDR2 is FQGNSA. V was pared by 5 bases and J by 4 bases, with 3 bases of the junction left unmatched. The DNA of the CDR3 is TGTGCCAGCAGCCCCGGGACAGGGGGCACCGGGGAGCTGTTTTTT. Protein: CASSPGTGGTGELFF.

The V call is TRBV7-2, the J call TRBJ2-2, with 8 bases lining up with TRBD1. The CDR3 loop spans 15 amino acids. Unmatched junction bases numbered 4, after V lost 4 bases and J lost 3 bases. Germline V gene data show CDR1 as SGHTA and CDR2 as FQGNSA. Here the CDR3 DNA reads TGTGCCAGCAGCTCAACAGGGGGACACACCGGGGAGCTGTTTTTT. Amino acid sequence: CASSSTGGHTGELFF.